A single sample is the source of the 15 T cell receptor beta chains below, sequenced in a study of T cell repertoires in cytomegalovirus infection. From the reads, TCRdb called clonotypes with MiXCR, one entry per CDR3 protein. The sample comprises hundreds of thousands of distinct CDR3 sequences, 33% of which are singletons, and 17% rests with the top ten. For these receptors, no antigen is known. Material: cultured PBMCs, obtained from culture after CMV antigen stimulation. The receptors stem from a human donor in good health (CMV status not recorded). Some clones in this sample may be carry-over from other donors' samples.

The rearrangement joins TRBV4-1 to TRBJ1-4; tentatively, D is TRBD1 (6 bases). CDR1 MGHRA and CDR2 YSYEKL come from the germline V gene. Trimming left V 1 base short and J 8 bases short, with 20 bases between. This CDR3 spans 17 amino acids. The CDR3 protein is CASSQGRGAPSAEKLFF. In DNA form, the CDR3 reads TGCGCCAGCAGCCAAGGCAGGGGCGCTCCTTCAGCGGAAAAACTGTTTTTT.

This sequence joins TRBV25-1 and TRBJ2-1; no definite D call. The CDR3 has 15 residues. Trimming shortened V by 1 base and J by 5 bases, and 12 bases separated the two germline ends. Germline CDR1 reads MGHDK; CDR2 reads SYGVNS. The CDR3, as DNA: TGTGCCAGCAGTGAATTGCGGACGGAAGACAATGAGCAGTTCTTC. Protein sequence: CASSELRTEDNEQFF.

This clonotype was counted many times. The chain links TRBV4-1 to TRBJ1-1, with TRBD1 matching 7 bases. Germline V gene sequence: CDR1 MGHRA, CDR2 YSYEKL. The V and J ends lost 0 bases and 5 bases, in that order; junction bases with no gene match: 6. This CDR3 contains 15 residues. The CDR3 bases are TGCGCCAGCAGCCAAGATACGACAGGGAGAACTGAAGCTTTCTTT. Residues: CASSQDTTGRTEAFF.

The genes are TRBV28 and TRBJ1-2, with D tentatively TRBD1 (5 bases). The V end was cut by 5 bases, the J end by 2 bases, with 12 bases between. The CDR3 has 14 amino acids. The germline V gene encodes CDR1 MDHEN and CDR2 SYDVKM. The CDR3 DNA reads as TGTGCCAGCAGTCTCCAGGGTTTAAACTATGGCTACACCTTC. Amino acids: CASSLQGLNYGYTF.

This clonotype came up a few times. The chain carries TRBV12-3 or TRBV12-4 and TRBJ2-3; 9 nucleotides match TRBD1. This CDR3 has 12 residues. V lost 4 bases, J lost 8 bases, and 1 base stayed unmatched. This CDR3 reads CASSSDRGTQYF. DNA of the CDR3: TGTGCCAGCAGTTCGGACAGGGGTACGCAGTATTTT.

The CDR3 protein is CASSVAGASGRYNEQFF. The CDR3 DNA sequence: TGTGCCAGCAGCGTAGCTGGTGCTAGCGGGCGCTACAATGAGCAGTTCTTC. V is TRBV9 and J is TRBJ2-1; 8 bases are a match to TRBD2. Germline V CDR1 and CDR2: SGDLS, YYNGEE. This CDR3 has 17 amino acids. V trimming: 0 bases; J trimming: 3 bases; junction bases outside the gene matches: 8. The full variable domain, its missing parts supplied by reference TRBV9 and TRBJ2-1, is DSGVTQTPKHLITATGQRVTLRCSPRSGDLSVYWYQQSLDQGLQFLIQYYNGEERAKGNILERFSAQQFPDLHSELNLSSLELGDSALYFCASSVAGASGRYNEQFFGPGTRLTVL.

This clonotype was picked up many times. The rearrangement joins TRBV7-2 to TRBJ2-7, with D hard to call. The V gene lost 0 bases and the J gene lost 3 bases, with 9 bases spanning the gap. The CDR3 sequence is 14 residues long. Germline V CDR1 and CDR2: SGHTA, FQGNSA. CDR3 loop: CASSLAGFSYEQYF. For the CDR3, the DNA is TGTGCCAGCAGCTTAGCGGGGTTCAGCTACGAGCAGTACTTC.

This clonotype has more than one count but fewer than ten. The CDR3 reads CASTLGRGRRETQYF. The CDR3 bases are TGTGCCAGCACCCTGGGAAGGGGGAGGCGAGAGACCCAGTACTTC. J is TRBJ2-5 and V is TRBV28, with D perhaps matching TRBD1 or TRBD2 (6 bases each). The CDR3 is made up of 15 amino acids. Germline V gene sequence: CDR1 MDHEN, CDR2 SYDVKM. Trimming pared 7 bases from V and 4 bases from J, leaving 19 bases between.

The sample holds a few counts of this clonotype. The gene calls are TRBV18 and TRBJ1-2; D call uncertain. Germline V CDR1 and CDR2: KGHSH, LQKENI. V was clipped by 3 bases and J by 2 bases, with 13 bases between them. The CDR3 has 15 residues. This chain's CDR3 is CASSPPSDGNYGYTF. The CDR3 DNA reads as TGTGCCAGCTCACCTCCTTCGGACGGCAACTATGGCTACACCTTC.

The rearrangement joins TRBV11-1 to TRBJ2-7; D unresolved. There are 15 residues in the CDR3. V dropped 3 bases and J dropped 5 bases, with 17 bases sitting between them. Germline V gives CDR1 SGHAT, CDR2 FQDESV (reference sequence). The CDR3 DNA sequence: TGTGCCAGCAGCTTCCCGTCGCGGTCGGTTAACGAGCAGTACTTC. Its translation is CASSFPSRSVNEQYF.

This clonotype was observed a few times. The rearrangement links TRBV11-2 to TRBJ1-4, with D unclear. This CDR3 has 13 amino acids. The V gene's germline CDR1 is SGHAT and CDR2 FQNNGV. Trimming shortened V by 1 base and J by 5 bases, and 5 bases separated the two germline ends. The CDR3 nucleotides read TGTGCCAGCAGCTTAGGCCCGAATGAAAAACTGTTTTTT. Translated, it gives CASSLGPNEKLFF. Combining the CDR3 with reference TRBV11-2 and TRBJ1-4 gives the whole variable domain EAGVAQSPRYKIIEKRQSVAFWCNPISGHATLYWYQQILGQGPKLLIQFQNNGVVDDSQLPKDRFSAERLKGVDSTLKIQPAKLEDSAVYLCASSLGPNEKLFFGSGTQLSVL.

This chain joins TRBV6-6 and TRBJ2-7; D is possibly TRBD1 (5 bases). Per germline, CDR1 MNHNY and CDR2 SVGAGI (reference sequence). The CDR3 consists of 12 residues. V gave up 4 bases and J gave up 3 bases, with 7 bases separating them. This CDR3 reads CASSSDIYEQYV. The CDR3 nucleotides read TGTGCCAGCAGTTCGGACATCTACGAGCAGTACGTC.

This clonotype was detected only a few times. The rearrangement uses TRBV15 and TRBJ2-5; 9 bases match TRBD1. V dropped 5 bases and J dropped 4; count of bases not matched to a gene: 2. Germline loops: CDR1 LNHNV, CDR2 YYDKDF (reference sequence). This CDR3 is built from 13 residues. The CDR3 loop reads CATSQTGGETQYF. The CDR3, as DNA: TGTGCCACCAGCCAGACAGGGGGAGAGACCCAGTACTTC.

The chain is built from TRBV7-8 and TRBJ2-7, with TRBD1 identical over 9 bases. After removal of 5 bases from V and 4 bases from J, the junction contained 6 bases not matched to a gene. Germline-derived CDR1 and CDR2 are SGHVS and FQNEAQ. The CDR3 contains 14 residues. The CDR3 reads CASSLGTGWYEQYF. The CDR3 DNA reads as TGTGCCAGCAGCCTCGGGACAGGGTGGTACGAGCAGTACTTC.

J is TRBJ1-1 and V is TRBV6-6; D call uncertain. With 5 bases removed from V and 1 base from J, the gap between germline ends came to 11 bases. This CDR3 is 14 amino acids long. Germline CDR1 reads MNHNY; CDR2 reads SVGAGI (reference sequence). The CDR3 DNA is TGTGCCAGCAGTCAACGGACGGAGAACACTGAAGCTTTCTTT. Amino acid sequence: CASSQRTENTEAFF.